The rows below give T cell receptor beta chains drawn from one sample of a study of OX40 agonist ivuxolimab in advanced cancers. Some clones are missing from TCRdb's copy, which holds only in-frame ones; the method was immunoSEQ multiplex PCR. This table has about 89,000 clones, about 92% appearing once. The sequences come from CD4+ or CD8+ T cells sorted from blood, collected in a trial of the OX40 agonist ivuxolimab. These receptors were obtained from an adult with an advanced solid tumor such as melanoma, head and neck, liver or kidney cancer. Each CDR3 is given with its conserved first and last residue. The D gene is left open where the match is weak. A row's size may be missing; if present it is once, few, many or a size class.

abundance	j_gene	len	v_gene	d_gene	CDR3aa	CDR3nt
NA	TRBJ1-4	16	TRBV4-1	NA	CASSQDSRMANEKLFF	TGCGCCAGCAGCCAAGATTCCCGGATGGCTAATGAAAAACTGTTTTTT
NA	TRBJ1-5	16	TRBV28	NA	CASRSGKLTGNQPQHF	TGTGCCAGCAGATCTGGCAAATTGACGGGGAATCAGCCCCAGCATTTT
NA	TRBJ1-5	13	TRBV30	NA	CAWSVDRDQPQHF	TGTGCCTGGAGTGTAGATAGGGATCAGCCCCAGCATTTT
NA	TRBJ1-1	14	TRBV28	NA	CASSRHSLNTEAFF	TGTGCCAGCAGTCGACACTCATTGAACACTGAAGCTTTCTTT
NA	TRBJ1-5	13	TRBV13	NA	CASSQGIRQPQHF	TGTGCCAGCAGCCAAGGGATTAGACAGCCCCAGCATTTT
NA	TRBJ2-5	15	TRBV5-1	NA	CASSLGLGEEETQYF	TGCGCCAGCAGCTTGGGGTTGGGAGAGGAAGAGACCCAGTACTTC
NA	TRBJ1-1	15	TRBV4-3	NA	CASSRHVGLNTEAFF	TGCGCCAGCAGCCGCCATGTTGGCTTGAACACTGAAGCTTTCTTT
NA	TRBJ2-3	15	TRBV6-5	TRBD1	CASSYRGLVTDTQYF	TGTGCCAGCAGTTACAGGGGGCTAGTGACAGATACGCAGTATTTT
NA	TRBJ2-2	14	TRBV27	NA	CASRVSGPSGELFF	TGTGCCAGCAGAGTTTCGGGCCCCTCCGGGGAGCTGTTTTTT
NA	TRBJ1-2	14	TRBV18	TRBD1	CASSSQGGDYGYTF	TGTGCCAGCTCTTCCCAGGGGGGAGACTATGGCTACACCTTC
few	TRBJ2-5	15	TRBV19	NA	CASKGGGWYQETQYF	TGTGCCAGTAAGGGGGGTGGATGGTACCAAGAGACCCAGTACTTC
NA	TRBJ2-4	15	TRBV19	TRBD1	CASSSRGLGENIQYF	TGTGCCAGTAGTAGCAGGGGGCTTGGCGAAAACATTCAGTACTTC
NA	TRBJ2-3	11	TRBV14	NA	CASSHLDTQYF	TGTGCCAGCAGCCACCTCGATACGCAGTATTTT
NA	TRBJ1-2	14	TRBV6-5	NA	CASSTPRVNRGYTF	TGTGCCAGCAGCACCCCAAGGGTCAACCGGGGCTACACCTTC
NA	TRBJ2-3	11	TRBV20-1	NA	CSARTTDTQYF	TGCAGTGCCCGGACCACAGATACGCAGTATTTT
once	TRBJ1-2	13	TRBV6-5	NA	CASSWQGPYGYTF	TGTGCCAGCAGTTGGCAGGGACCCTATGGCTACACCTTC
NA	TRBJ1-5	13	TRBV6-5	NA	CASSSVRGQPQHF	TGTGCCAGCAGTTCTGTCAGGGGACAGCCCCAGCATTTT
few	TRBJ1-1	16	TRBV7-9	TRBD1	CASSSINRGMNTEAFF	TGTGCCAGCAGCTCGATTAACAGGGGTATGAACACTGAAGCTTTCTTT
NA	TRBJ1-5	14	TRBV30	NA	CAWSVWGSNQPQHF	TGTGCCTGGAGTGTCTGGGGGAGCAATCAGCCCCAGCATTTT
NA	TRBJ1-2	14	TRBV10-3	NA	CAISDPRQLEGYTF	TGTGCCATCAGTGACCCCCGGCAGTTGGAAGGCTACACCTTC
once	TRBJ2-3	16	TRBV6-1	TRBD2	CASSEALREGLDTQYF	TGTGCCAGCAGTGAAGCATTACGGGAGGGCCTGGATACGCAGTATTTT
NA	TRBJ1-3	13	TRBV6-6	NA	CASGYREDGTIYF	TGTGCCAGCGGTTACAGGGAGGACGGCACCATATATTTT
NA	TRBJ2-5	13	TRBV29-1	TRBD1	CSGGQGARETQYF	TGCAGCGGCGGACAGGGGGCACGGGAGACCCAGTACTTC
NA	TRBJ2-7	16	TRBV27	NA	CASNAFRRGNNYEQYF	TGTGCCAGCAACGCTTTTAGGAGGGGGAATAACTACGAGCAGTACTTC
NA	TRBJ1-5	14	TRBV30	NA	CAWSVVGGSQPQHF	TGTGCCTGGAGTGTTGTGGGAGGGTCTCAGCCCCAGCATTTT
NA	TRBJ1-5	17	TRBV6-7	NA	CASSYPMGSFSNQPQHF	TGTGCCAGCAGTTACCCAATGGGTAGCTTTAGCAATCAGCCCCAGCATTTT
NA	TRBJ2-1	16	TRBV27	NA	CASSVYSPRSYNEQFF	TGTGCCAGCAGTGTCTACAGTCCCAGGTCCTACAATGAGCAGTTCTTC
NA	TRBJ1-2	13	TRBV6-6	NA	CASSYGGQDGYTF	TGTGCCAGCAGTTACGGGGGCCAGGATGGCTACACCTTC
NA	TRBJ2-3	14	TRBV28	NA	CASSFLDSTDTQYF	TGTGCCAGCAGTTTTTTGGACAGCACAGATACGCAGTATTTT
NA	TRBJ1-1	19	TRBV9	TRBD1	CASSVVRAGTGNNGGEAFF	TGTGCCAGCAGCGTAGTACGAGCCGGGACAGGGAACAATGGGGGTGAAGCTTTCTTT
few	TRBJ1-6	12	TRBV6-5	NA	CASSYSGSPLHF	TGTGCCAGCAGTTATTCCGGTTCACCCCTCCACTTT
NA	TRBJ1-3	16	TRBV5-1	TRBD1	CASSLVGGAYGNTIYF	TGCGCCAGCAGCTTGGTAGGGGGCGCTTATGGAAACACCATATATTTT
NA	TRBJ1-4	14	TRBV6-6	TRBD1	CASRTGGVQEKLFF	TGTGCCAGCAGAACAGGGGGCGTTCAAGAAAAACTGTTTTTT
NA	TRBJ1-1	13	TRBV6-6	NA	CASSYSMNTEAFF	TGTGCCAGCAGTTACTCGATGAACACTGAAGCTTTCTTT
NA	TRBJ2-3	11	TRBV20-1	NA	CSVEAADTQYF	TGCAGTGTTGAGGCGGCAGATACGCAGTATTTT
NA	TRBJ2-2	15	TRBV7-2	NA	CASSLEVGSAGELFF	TGTGCCAGCAGCTTAGAAGTAGGGTCAGCCGGGGAGCTGTTTTTT
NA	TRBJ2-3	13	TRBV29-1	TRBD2	CSVGLAGTDTQYF	TGCAGCGTTGGACTAGCGGGAACAGATACGCAGTATTTT
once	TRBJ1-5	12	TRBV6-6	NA	CASSGVTQPQHF	TGTGCCAGCAGTGGGGTTACTCAGCCCCAGCATTTT
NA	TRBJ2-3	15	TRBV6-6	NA	CASRHPQTSTDTQYF	TGTGCCAGCAGACATCCCCAGACTAGCACAGATACGCAGTATTTT
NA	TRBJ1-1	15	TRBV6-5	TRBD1	CASSFSPGQSYEAFF	TGTGCCAGCAGTTTTAGTCCGGGACAGTCCTATGAAGCTTTCTTT
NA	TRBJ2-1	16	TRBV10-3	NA	CAISDGVLLTYNEQFF	TGTGCCATCAGTGACGGGGTTCTTCTGACCTACAATGAGCAGTTCTTC
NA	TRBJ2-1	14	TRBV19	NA	CASSIDSGYNEQFF	TGTGCCAGTAGTATAGATTCGGGATACAATGAGCAGTTCTTC
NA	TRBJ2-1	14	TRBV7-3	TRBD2	CASSLSTSGNEQFF	TGTGCCAGCAGCTTATCGACTAGCGGGAATGAGCAGTTCTTC
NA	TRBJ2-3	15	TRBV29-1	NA	CSVEDLQGRADTQYF	TGCAGCGTTGAAGATCTGCAGGGTAGGGCAGATACGCAGTATTTT
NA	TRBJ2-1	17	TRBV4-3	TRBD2	CASSQGILAGVNNEQFF	TGCGCCAGCAGCCAAGGTATTCTAGCGGGAGTGAACAATGAGCAGTTCTTC
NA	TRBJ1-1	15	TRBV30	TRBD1	CAWRRGQGAHTEAFF	TGTGCCTGGAGGAGGGGACAGGGGGCGCACACTGAAGCTTTCTTT
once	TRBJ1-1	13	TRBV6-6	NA	CASSYPGGTEAFF	TGTGCCAGCAGTTACCCGGGAGGCACTGAAGCTTTCTTT
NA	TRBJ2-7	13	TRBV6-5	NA	CASTRDGGYEQYF	TGTGCCAGCACCCGGGACGGCGGCTACGAGCAGTACTTC
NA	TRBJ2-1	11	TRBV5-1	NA	CASSLVSEQFF	TGCGCCAGCAGCTTGGTCAGTGAGCAGTTCTTC
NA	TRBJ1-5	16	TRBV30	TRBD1	CAWSVQGRGRSQPQHF	TGTGCCTGGAGTGTACAAGGCAGGGGGCGATCTCAGCCCCAGCATTTT
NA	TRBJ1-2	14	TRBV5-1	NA	CASSLSPENYGYTF	TGCGCCAGCAGCTTGTCCCCAGAAAACTATGGCTACACCTTC
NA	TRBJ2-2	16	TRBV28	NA	CASSPPYRRRTGELFF	TGTGCCAGCAGTCCCCCTTACAGGCGAAGGACCGGGGAGCTGTTTTTT